Reported below is one T cell receptor beta chain. The antigen remains undetermined. This entry belongs to a study of vaccination and CD4 T cells after COVID-19. Sequenced with the Oncomine TCR Beta short-read assay was DNA taken from cultured CD4+ T cells. TCRdb analysed the PCR reads with MiXCR anew, one entry per CDR3 protein. The sample lists roughly 10,000 distinct CDR3 sequences; approximately 59% were seen once. Germline CDR1 reads SGHTA; CDR2 reads FQGNSA. CDR3 size: 14 residues. Trimming took 4 bases from V and 5 from J; bases not matched to a gene: 5. Treatment of the sample: approximately nine-day PBMC culture with coronavirus spike peptide pools or control peptides (ViraFEST assay). Wells contained around 2 million PBMCs each, and these were cultured with 10 IU/ml IL-2 and around 10 ug/ml peptide pools.

The sequencing sample was made of CD4+ T cells from blood, cultured in vitro. This clonotype originated in a human donor who had recovered from COVID-19. This chain joins TRBV7-2 and TRBJ1-5; 7 bases line up with TRBD1. Here the CDR3 reads CASSWGQGDQPQHF. In DNA, the CDR3 is TGTGCCAGCAGCTGGGGTCAGGGGGATCAGCCCCAGCATTTT.